This TCR beta chain was documented in a study of T cell repertoires in ileal Crohn's disease. Study-level information: Patients had a median approximately 7.3-year disease duration, and approximately 36% were active smokers. Operated complications were stricturing disease (around 61%) and penetrating disease (approximately 39%).

Time point: neoterminal ileum biopsy at postoperative endoscopy, about 6 months after surgery. Produced via immunoSEQ multiplex PCR; TCRdb's table is partial and in-frame only. The sample has around 13,000 clones; about 67% are singletons. The CDR3 spans 12 residues. Germline CDR1 and CDR2: ENHRY and SYGVKD. Trimming pared 4 bases from V and 3 bases from J, leaving 7 bases between. Remarks on this clone: Its specificity is not known.

Study outcomes and limitations: Endoscopic recurrence occurred in every patient whose clonality exceeded 26.8%.

The source of this sequence is an adult with Crohn's disease. The rearrangement links TRBV10-3 to TRBJ2-7; D gene ambiguous. Sample: ileal tissue. This CDR3 is CAISVRDYEQYF. DNA for the CDR3: TGTGCCATCAGTGTTAGGGACTACGAGCAGTACTTC.